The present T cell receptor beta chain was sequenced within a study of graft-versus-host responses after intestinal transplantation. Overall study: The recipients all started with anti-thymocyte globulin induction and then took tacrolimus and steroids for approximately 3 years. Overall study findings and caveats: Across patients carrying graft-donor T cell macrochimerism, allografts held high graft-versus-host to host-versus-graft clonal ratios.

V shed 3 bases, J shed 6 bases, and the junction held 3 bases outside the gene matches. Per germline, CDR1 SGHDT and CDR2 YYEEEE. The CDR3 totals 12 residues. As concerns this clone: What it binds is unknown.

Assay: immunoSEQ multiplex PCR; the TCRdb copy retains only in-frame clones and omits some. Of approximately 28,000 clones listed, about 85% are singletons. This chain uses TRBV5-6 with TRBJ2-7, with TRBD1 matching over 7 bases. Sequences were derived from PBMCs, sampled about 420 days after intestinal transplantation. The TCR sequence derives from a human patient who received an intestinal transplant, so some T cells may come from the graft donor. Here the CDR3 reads CASSSTGSEQYF. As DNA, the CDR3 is TGTGCCAGCAGCTCGACAGGGTCCGAGCAGTACTTC.